This record looks at one TCR beta chain sequence and its context. As yet, its antigen is unknown. This sample was taken from a study of T cells in tuberculosis. Study-wide background: Sequenced TCRs come from CD1B-GMM tetramer-binding T cells. IGRA-negative adolescents, IGRA-positive adolescents with latent tuberculosis and adults with active tuberculosis formed this South African cohort.

The CDR3 loop spans 13 amino acids. Germline values: CDR1 SSHAT, CDR2 FNYEAQ (reference sequence). Trimming removed 1 base from V and 6 bases from J, with 7 bases in between. Clones were read by immunoSEQ multiplex PCR, and TCRdb kept only the in-frame ones, dropping some. Among fewer than 55,000 clones listed, more than 90% were seen once. Study-wide results and limits: Active tuberculosis alpha repertoires lay closer to GMM-specific TCRs than controls'.

The receptor was isolated from a donor aged 10 to 29 with latent tuberculosis or without tuberculosis infection. Sequencing was done on a sample of PBMCs. The V and J genes are TRBV7-7 and TRBJ2-1; unclear D gene. As DNA, the CDR3 is TGTGCCAGCAGCTTAGTATACTCCAATGAGCAGTTCTTC. The encoded protein is CASSLVYSNEQFF. Variable domain in full (rest from reference TRBV7-7 and TRBJ2-1): GAGVSQSPRYKVTKRGQDVTLRCDPISSHATLYWYQQALGQGPEFLTYFNYEAQPDKSGLPSDRFSAERPEGSISTLTIQRTEQRDSAMYRCASSLVYSNEQFFGPGTRLTVL.